Sequencing of this T cell receptor (beta chain) was carried out in a study of blood T cell repertoires in COVID-19. As for the study in general: There were acute and convalescent COVID-19 samples, and they came from the United States, Italy and Spain. In each case, the material was cDNA or gDNA derived from T cells, B-cell-depleted T cells, or PBMCs.

Per the germline V gene, CDR1 is MNHEY and CDR2 is SVGAGI. Trimming removed 7 bases at V and 5 bases at J, with 12 bases between. The CDR3 has 12 residues. Original processing notes: The authors estimated nucleated cell counts from reference gene primer amplification. This table comes from immunoSEQ multiplex PCR, and its TCRdb copy is limited to in-frame clones, with some not included. That table gives V, J and clone size, and the DNA gave D and trimming. The sample shows roughly 76,000 clones, around 82% of them seen only once. The gene calls are TRBV6-5 and TRBJ2-7; possible D gene TRBD2, 5 bases. This receptor was taken from a human donor in a cohort sampled during active COVID-19. Sequencing was carried out using peripheral blood. For the CDR3, the DNA is TGTGCCAGCATTAAGAGGGAACACGAGCAGTACTTC. It codes for CASIKREHEQYF.